Presented here are 19 T cell receptor beta chains from one specimen sequenced in a study of T cells after yellow fever vaccination. In TCRdb, the 5' RACE reads were re-called with MiXCR into one record per CDR3 protein. The sample contains about 330,000 distinct CDR3 sequences, roughly 8% of which appear only once. This specimen was PBMCs, taken about 49 days after the first yellow fever vaccination. Every receptor here comes from a man aged 18 to 30 who received the YFV17D yellow fever vaccine.

The J gene is TRBJ1-1, the V gene TRBV29-1, with a possible D match to TRBD1 (5 bases). Trimming left V 6 bases short and J 0 bases short, with 11 bases between. Germline-derived CDR1 and CDR2 are SQVTM and ANQGSEA. The CDR3 is 13 residues long. The CDR3 DNA sequence: TGCAGCGTCCGGGTGGGGGTGAACACTGAAGCTTTCTTT. Translated, it gives CSVRVGVNTEAFF.

This clonotype was seen only a few times. The chain joins TRBV6-5 to TRBJ2-7; D is unresolved. Germline CDR1 MNHEY, CDR2 SVGAGI. V was shortened by 4 bases and J by 6 bases, with 16 bases between the two germline ends. The CDR3 runs to 14 residues. The CDR3 sequence is CASSLTAFMIEQYF. CDR3 bases: TGTGCCAGCAGTTTAACCGCCTTTATGATCGAGCAGTACTTC.

J is TRBJ2-1 and V is TRBV6-2 or TRBV6-3; 8 bases are shared with TRBD1. The CDR3 is 14 amino acids. The V segment lost 2 bases and the J segment 16 bases; nucleotides outside the gene matches: 13. Per the germline V gene, CDR1 is MNHEY and CDR2 is SVGEGT. The CDR3 loop reads CASSYLGTGPYYFF. In DNA form, the CDR3 reads TGTGCCAGCAGTTACCTCGGGACAGGTCCGTACTATTTCTTC.

The rearrangement links TRBV11-2 to TRBJ1-2; D ambiguous. From germline, CDR1 is SGHAT and CDR2 FQNNGV. This CDR3 is built from 13 residues. V was trimmed by 5 bases and J by 9 bases, leaving 16 bases between them. This chain's CDR3 is CASSTEATSRYTF. DNA for the CDR3: TGTGCCAGCAGCACCGAGGCGACTAGTCGCTACACCTTC.

This clonotype has just a few counts. The V and J genes are TRBV28 and TRBJ1-4, with D uncertain. V lost 7 bases to trimming and J lost 5 bases, with 14 bases between them. Germline CDR1 is MDHEN and CDR2 is SYDVKM. The CDR3 is 14 amino acids. CDR3 coding DNA: TGTGCCAGCACCCAGACCTACTCGAATGAAAAACTGTTTTTT. Translated, it gives CASTQTYSNEKLFF. Drawing the rest from reference TRBV28 and TRBJ1-4, the complete variable domain is DVKVTQSSRYLVKRTGEKVFLECVQDMDHENMFWYRQDPGLGLRLIYFSYDVKMKEKGDIPEGYSVSREKKERFSLILESASTNQTSMYLCASTQTYSNEKLFFGSGTQLSVL.

A few counts support this clonotype. The chain combines TRBV7-9 with TRBJ2-5; possibly TRBD1 for D (7 bases). This CDR3 comprises 15 residues. Germline V gene lookup returns CDR1 SEHNR and CDR2 FQNEAQ (reference sequence). V lost 5 bases and J lost 3, with 16 bases in between. In DNA, the CDR3 is TGTGCCAGCAGCCAGAGGGGGCAGCGGGAAGAGACCCAGTACTTC. Translation: CASSQRGQREETQYF.

This clonotype was seen many times. V gene TRBV12-3 or TRBV12-4 combines with J gene TRBJ1-4, with a possible D match to TRBD1 (6 bases). The ends were cut back, 6 bases at V and 12 bases at J, with 11 bases in the middle. This CDR3 is built from 11 residues. In DNA, the CDR3 is TGTGCCAGCAGCGGACAGATCGAACTGTTTTTT. It is translated as CASSGQIELFF.

There are a few counts of this clonotype. This sequence joins TRBV24-1 and TRBJ2-1; 11 bases align to TRBD2. Germline V CDR1 and CDR2: KGHDR, SFDVKD. CDR3 length equals 15 residues. The J segment lost 6 bases and the V segment lost 9 bases, leaving 9 bases of the junction unmatched. This chain's CDR3 is CATQPSGGPPNEQFF. Written as DNA, the CDR3 is TGTGCCACCCAACCTAGCGGGGGGCCCCCCAATGAGCAGTTCTTC.

This clonotype has just a few counts. The chain has TRBV19 and TRBJ2-2, with D perhaps matching TRBD2 (6 bases). This CDR3 region has 15 residues. Trimming left V 8 bases short and J 4 bases short, with 17 bases between. The germline V gene has CDR1 LNHDA and CDR2 SQIVND (reference sequence). The CDR3 bases are TGTGCCAGTTCTTGGAGGGGAGAGGGCACCGGGGAGCTGTTTTTT. The encoded protein is CASSWRGEGTGELFF.

This clonotype was observed a few times. This chain connects TRBV10-3 to TRBJ1-2; 9 bases agree with TRBD1. CDR3 length: 14 residues. CDR1 and CDR2 (germline): ENHRY, SYGVKD. V dropped 7 bases and J dropped 4; count of bases not matched to a gene: 7. CDR3 DNA: TGTGCCATCACTGGGACAGGGACTTTCTATGGCTACACCTTC. Translated, it gives CAITGTGTFYGYTF.

This clonotype was recorded many times. The chain has TRBV3-1 and TRBJ1-1, with 7 bases matching TRBD1. Germline values: CDR1 LGHDT, CDR2 YNNKEL (reference sequence). Trimming removed 3 bases from V and 11 bases from J; junction bases left unmatched: 6. The CDR3 length is 12 residues. CDR3 protein: CASSQARTGAFF. The CDR3 DNA reads as TGTGCCAGCAGCCAGGCTAGGACAGGCGCTTTCTTT.

The rearrangement uses TRBV20-1 and TRBJ2-3; 9 bases are a match to TRBD2. In germline, CDR1 is DFQATT, CDR2 SNEGSKA (reference sequence). There are 17 residues in the CDR3. CDR3 protein: CRPTGGGADVSTDTQYF. For the CDR3, the DNA is TGCAGGCCGACTGGCGGGGGGGCCGACGTGAGCACAGATACGCAGTATTTT.

This clonotype has only a few counts. The CDR3, as DNA: TGTGCCAGCAGCTTTAGCGGGGGGGCCGTAGATACGCAGTATTTT. This translates into CASSFSGGAVDTQYF. This rearrangement joins TRBV7-2 to TRBJ2-3; 11 bases are shared with TRBD2. Unmatched junction bases numbered 4, after V lost 3 bases and J lost 5 bases. The CDR3 consists of 15 residues. Germline V CDR1 and CDR2: SGHTA, FQGNSA.

The V and J genes are TRBV7-9 and TRBJ2-4; D perhaps matches TRBD1 (7 bases). Germline-derived CDR1 and CDR2 are SEHNR and FQNEAQ (reference sequence). The V end lost 1 base, the J end lost 8 bases, and 12 bases lay between the germline ends. The length of the CDR3 is 14 residues. CDR3 sequence: CASSLDPRGDIQYF. In nucleotides, the CDR3 is TGTGCCAGCAGCTTAGATCCCAGGGGGGACATTCAGTACTTC.

This clonotype has only a few counts. The chain is built from TRBV14 and TRBJ2-1, with D hard to call. Germline values: CDR1 SGHDN, CDR2 FVKESK. This CDR3 region has 13 residues. V was trimmed by 1 base and J by 6 bases, leaving 7 bases between them. As DNA, the CDR3 is TGTGCCAGCAGCCAAGCCAGACTCAATGAGCAGTTCTTC. Encoded protein: CASSQARLNEQFF.

This clonotype came up a few times. This rearrangement joins TRBV11-2 to TRBJ1-5; D perhaps matches TRBD1 (6 bases). The length of the CDR3 is 15 residues. The germline gives CDR1 SGHAT, CDR2 FQNNGV. Trimming shortened V by 3 bases and J by 7 bases, and 16 bases separated the two germline ends. The CDR3 loop is CASSLGAQNTQPQHF. The CDR3 bases are TGTGCCAGCAGCTTGGGGGCACAGAATACCCAGCCCCAGCATTTT.

The chain carries TRBV20-1 and TRBJ2-5; 7 nucleotides align to TRBD2. The CDR3 length is 14 residues. Germline assignment: CDR1 DFQATT and CDR2 SNEGSKA (reference sequence). Trimming at V came to 5 bases and at J to 2 bases, leaving 8 bases not matched to a gene. The CDR3 is CSAPPRRGQETQYF. The CDR3 DNA is TGCAGTGCTCCACCGAGGCGGGGGCAAGAGACCCAGTACTTC.

This clonotype was counted between two and nine times. The chain joins TRBV4-1 to TRBJ1-5; no firm D call. Deletions cut 2 bases from V and 3 bases from J, with 14 bases between. The CDR3 is made up of 16 amino acids. The germline V gene has CDR1 MGHRA and CDR2 YSYEKL. This CDR3 reads CASSQFVREANQPQHF. CDR3 sequence (DNA): TGCGCCAGCAGCCAATTTGTTCGGGAGGCCAATCAGCCCCAGCATTTT.

There are a few counts of this clonotype. The V call is TRBV2, the J call TRBJ2-1, with TRBD1 matching 7 bases. Trimming at V came to 4 bases and at J to 6 bases, leaving 6 bases not matched to a gene. From germline, CDR1 is SNHLY and CDR2 FYNNEI. The CDR3 runs to 14 residues. The CDR3 sequence: CASSASTGTNEQFF. In DNA, the CDR3 is TGTGCCAGCAGTGCGTCGACAGGGACCAATGAGCAGTTCTTC.